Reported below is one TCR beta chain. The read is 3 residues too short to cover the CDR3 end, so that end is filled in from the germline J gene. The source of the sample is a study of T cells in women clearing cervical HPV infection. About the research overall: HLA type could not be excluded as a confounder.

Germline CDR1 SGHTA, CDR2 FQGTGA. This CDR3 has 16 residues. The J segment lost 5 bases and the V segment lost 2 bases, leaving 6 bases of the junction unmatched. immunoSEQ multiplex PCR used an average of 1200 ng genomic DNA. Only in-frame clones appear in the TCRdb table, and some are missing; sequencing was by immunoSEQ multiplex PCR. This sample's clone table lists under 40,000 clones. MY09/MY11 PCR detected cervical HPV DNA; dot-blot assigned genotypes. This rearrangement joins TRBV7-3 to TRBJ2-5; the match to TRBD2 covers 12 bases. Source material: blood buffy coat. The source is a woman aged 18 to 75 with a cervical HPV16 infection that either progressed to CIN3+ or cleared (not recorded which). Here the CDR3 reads CASSLGLAGRGETQYF. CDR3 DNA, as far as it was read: TGTGCCAGCAGCTTAGGACTAGCGGGAAGGGGGGAGACC.